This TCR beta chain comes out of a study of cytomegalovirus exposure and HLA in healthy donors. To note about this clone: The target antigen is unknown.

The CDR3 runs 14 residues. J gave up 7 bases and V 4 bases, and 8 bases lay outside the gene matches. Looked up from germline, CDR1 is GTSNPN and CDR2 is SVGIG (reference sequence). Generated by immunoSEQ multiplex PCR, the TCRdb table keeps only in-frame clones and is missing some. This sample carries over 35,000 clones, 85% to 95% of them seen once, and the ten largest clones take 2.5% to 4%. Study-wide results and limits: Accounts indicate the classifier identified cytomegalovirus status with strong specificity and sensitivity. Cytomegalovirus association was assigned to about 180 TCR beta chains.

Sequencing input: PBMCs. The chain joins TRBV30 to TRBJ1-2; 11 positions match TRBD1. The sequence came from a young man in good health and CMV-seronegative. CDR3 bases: TGTGCCTGGATTCTGGACAGGGGGCAAGGTGGCTACACCTTC. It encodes CAWILDRGQGGYTF.